Listed below are T cell receptor beta chains from one sample, sequenced in a study of beta chain features in type 1 diabetes. The data were produced by immunoSEQ multiplex PCR, yet TCRdb's version contains in-frame clones alone and is incomplete. The sample consists of around 690,000 clones, around 12% of them appearing once. Sequencing was performed on naive CD4+ T cells from blood. These receptor sequences come from a man aged 30 to 45 with type 1 diabetes. Each CDR3 is given with its conserved first and last residue. A D gene is named only where the DNA matches it firmly. The size field is filled for only some rows; it gives once, few, many or a size class.

CDR3aa,CDR3nt,d_gene,j_gene,abundance,v_gene
CASSPRQDISNQPQHF,TGTGCCAGTAGTCCCCGACAGGACATTAGCAATCAGCCCCAGCATTTT,-,TRBJ1-5,-,TRBV19
CASRPDNSGNTIYF,TGCGCCAGCAGACCCGACAACTCTGGAAACACCATATATTTT,-,TRBJ1-3,-,TRBV5-1
CAWTGGPETQYF,TGTGCCTGGACGGGGGGGCCGGAGACCCAGTACTTC,TRBD2,TRBJ2-5,-,TRBV30
CASSQQSSGLPQHF,TGTGCCAGCAGCCAACAGAGCAGTGGGTTGCCCCAGCATTTT,-,TRBJ1-5,few,TRBV7-2
CASSENPTGVEKLFF,TGTGCCAGCAGTGAAAATCCAACTGGGGTTGAAAAACTGTTTTTT,-,TRBJ1-4,few,TRBV6-1
CASSQSYWDGYTF,TGTGCCAGCAGCCAGTCTTACTGGGATGGCTACACCTTC,-,TRBJ1-2,few,TRBV14
CASSRGQPYGYTF,TGTGCCAGCAGCCGAGGACAGCCCTATGGCTACACCTTC,-,TRBJ1-2,-,TRBV7-9
CASNGPGGGKETQYF,TGTGCCAGCAACGGGCCAGGCGGCGGCAAAGAGACCCAGTACTTC,-,TRBJ2-5,few,TRBV28
CAWSPGDSPLHF,TGTGCCTGGAGTCCGGGAGATTCACCCCTCCACTTT,-,TRBJ1-6,-,TRBV30
CASSTRTGSEKLFF,TGTGCCAGCAGCACAAGGACAGGGAGTGAAAAACTGTTTTTT,TRBD1,TRBJ1-4,few,TRBV6-5
CASLGGSSYNEQFF,TGTGCCAGCCTGGGGGGGAGCTCCTACAATGAGCAGTTCTTC,TRBD2,TRBJ2-1,-,TRBV2
CASSLIPGTGAETQYF,TGTGCCAGCAGCTTAATCCCCGGGACAGGGGCCGAGACCCAGTACTTC,TRBD1,TRBJ2-5,few,TRBV5-5
CATSRDGPGPKTYEQYF,TGTGCCACCAGCAGAGACGGGCCGGGACCGAAAACCTACGAGCAGTACTTC,-,TRBJ2-7,-,TRBV15
CASSQDANTEAFF,TGCGCCAGCAGCCAAGATGCGAACACTGAAGCTTTCTTT,-,TRBJ1-1,-,TRBV4-3
CASVRGGSTDTQYF,TGTGCCAGCGTCCGGGGTGGGAGCACAGATACGCAGTATTTT,-,TRBJ2-3,-,TRBV6-1
CSARATGELFF,TGCAGTGCTAGGGCAACCGGGGAGCTGTTTTTT,-,TRBJ2-2,-,TRBV20-1
CAWTGNWGTDTQYF,TGTGCCTGGACAGGGAATTGGGGCACAGATACGCAGTATTTT,-,TRBJ2-3,few,TRBV30
CASSLVLTSDIADTQYF,TGTGCCAGCAGCTTAGTATTGACTAGCGACATCGCGGATACGCAGTATTTT,TRBD2,TRBJ2-3,-,TRBV7-2
CASSQVWGNTEAFF,TGTGCCAGCAGCCAAGTATGGGGGAACACTGAAGCTTTCTTT,-,TRBJ1-1,-,TRBV14
CASRTVLSYGYTF,TGTGCCAGCAGGACAGTCCTCTCTTATGGCTACACCTTC,-,TRBJ1-2,-,TRBV28
CASSPRQGAVSIQYF,TGTGCCAGCAGCCCCCGACAGGGGGCGGTTAGCATTCAGTACTTC,TRBD1,TRBJ2-4,-,TRBV7-2
CASSSQPGPRTDTQYF,TGTGCCAGCAGCTCCCAACCGGGTCCCCGCACAGATACGCAGTATTTT,-,TRBJ2-3,-,TRBV7-3
CASSLGATVSYGYTF,TGTGCCAGCAGCTTAGGTGCGACAGTCTCCTATGGCTACACCTTC,-,TRBJ1-2,few,TRBV7-2
CASSLSSYNEQFF,TGTGCCAGCAGCTTATCCAGCTACAATGAGCAGTTCTTC,-,TRBJ2-1,few,TRBV7-9
CASRLRGYERNEQFF,TGTGCCAGCAGACTAAGGGGATATGAGCGCAATGAGCAGTTCTTC,-,TRBJ2-1,-,TRBV6-5
CSASGQLAYEQYF,TGCAGCGCCTCAGGGCAGCTGGCCTACGAGCAGTACTTC,-,TRBJ2-7,-,TRBV29-1
CASSSSSGGFYEQYF,TGTGCCAGCAGTTCGTCTAGCGGGGGGTTCTACGAGCAGTACTTC,TRBD2,TRBJ2-7,-,TRBV27
CASSTTLEGGEKLFF,TGTGCCAGCAGTACCACCTTAGAAGGGGGAGAAAAACTGTTTTTT,-,TRBJ1-4,few,TRBV28
CSAGDHGAKNIQYF,TGCAGCGCTGGGGACCATGGAGCCAAAAACATTCAGTACTTC,-,TRBJ2-4,few,TRBV29-1
CASSVGQRNEQFF,TGTGCCAGCAGCGTAGGACAGAGAAATGAGCAGTTCTTC,-,TRBJ2-1,few,TRBV9
CASSQLDWNTIYF,TGTGCCAGCAGTCAATTGGATTGGAACACCATATATTTT,-,TRBJ1-3,few,TRBV2
CASSLGTDYGYTF,TGTGCCAGCAGCTTAGGGACAGACTATGGCTACACCTTC,TRBD1,TRBJ1-2,few,TRBV5-6
CASSQPDRDGNTIYF,TGTGCCAGCAGCCAACCGGACAGGGACGGAAACACCATATATTTT,TRBD1,TRBJ1-3,few,TRBV16
CASAGGSSYNEQFF,TGTGCCAGCGCCGGAGGGAGCTCCTACAATGAGCAGTTCTTC,-,TRBJ2-1,-,TRBV2
CASSSLGLAGGRDTQYF,TGTGCCAGCAGTTCCCTCGGACTAGCGGGGGGGAGGGATACGCAGTATTTT,TRBD2,TRBJ2-3,few,TRBV2
CASSDQGPLFF,TGTGCCAGCAGTGACCAGGGACCATTGTTTTTT,-,TRBJ1-4,few,TRBV28
CASSPSGQSVVETQYF,TGTGCCAGCTCACCAAGCGGACAGTCCGTGGTGGAGACCCAGTACTTC,-,TRBJ2-5,few,TRBV18
CASSLGSQQAYEQYF,TGTGCCAGCAGTTTAGGGTCACAGCAAGCCTACGAGCAGTACTTC,-,TRBJ2-7,-,TRBV28